The clone carrying this TCR beta chain was seen at least ten times. This sample is part of a study of human T cells and chemical hapten exposure. The time point: pre-sensitization, week 0. Described treatment: therapeutic diphenylcyclopropenone sensitization with weekly scalp DPC. Prior to each patch test being applied, blood was drawn. Total RNA came from unfractionated whole blood. TCRdb passed the RACE reads through MiXCR, listing each CDR3 protein once. The sample lists around 350,000 distinct CDR3 sequences, over 5% occurring once. CDR1 MNHEY and CDR2 SVGEGT come from the germline V gene. Trimming cost V 8 bases and J 0 bases, with 11 bases left between them. CDR3 length: 13 residues.

This chain links TRBV6-2 or TRBV6-3 with TRBJ2-7, with D perhaps matching TRBD1 or TRBD2 (5 bases each). The TCR comes from a young woman with alopecia areata. Some clones in this sample may be carry-over from other donors' samples. This sample comprised whole blood, obtained in connection with sensitization to the hapten diphenylcyclopropenone (DPC). Written as DNA, the CDR3 is TGTGCCAGCGTGGGACCTAGCTCCTACGAGCAGTACTTC. Protein: CASVGPSSYEQYF.